Each of the 15 T cell receptor beta chains below was sequenced from the same sample in a study of T cell responses to AZD1222 COVID-19 vaccine. Libraries were prepared by immunoSEQ multiplex PCR; TCRdb keeps only in-frame clonotypes and omits some of them. The data contain about 79,000 clones, more than 75% of them singletons. The specimen comprised peripheral blood, sampled on day 0 of AZD1222 vaccination. The source is an adult in good health.

The rearrangement links TRBV6-6 to TRBJ2-7; D gene unclear. Per germline, CDR1 MNHNY and CDR2 SVGAGI (reference sequence). This CDR3 region has 13 residues. V lost 6 bases, J lost 0 bases, and 9 bases lay in between. The CDR3 here is CASRDGASYEQYF. CDR3 nucleotides: TGTGCCAGCAGAGACGGAGCCTCCTACGAGCAGTACTTC.

This chain uses TRBV5-1 with TRBJ2-5; 11 positions match TRBD2. The CDR3 spans 14 residues. The ends lost 6 bases at V and 5 bases at J; junction bases unmatched: 6. The germline V gene encodes CDR1 SGHRS and CDR2 YFSETQ. The CDR3 bases are TGCGCCAGCATGTTAGCGGGAGGGCGGGAGACCCAGTACTTC. Its protein is CASMLAGGRETQYF. The full variable domain, its missing parts supplied by reference TRBV5-1 and TRBJ2-5, is KAGVTQTPRYLIKTRGQQVTLSCSPISGHRSVSWYQQTPGQGLQFLFEYFSETQRNKGNFPGRFSGRQFSNSRSEMNVSTLELGDSALYLCASMLAGGRETQYFGPGTRLLVL.

The chain recombines TRBV28 with TRBJ1-1; D gene unclear. Looked up from germline, CDR1 is MDHEN and CDR2 is SYDVKM. V was cut by 4 bases and J by 8 bases, with 8 bases left in between. There are 11 residues in the CDR3. CDR3 in DNA: TGTGCCAGCAGTTCTAGGAGGGAAGCTTTCTTT. This encodes CASSSRREAFF.

The V gene is TRBV19, the J gene TRBJ2-3; D gene unclear. The V gene's germline CDR1 is LNHDA and CDR2 SQIVND (reference sequence). The CDR3 runs to 12 residues. Trimming pared 6 bases from V and 6 bases from J, leaving 10 bases between. Written as DNA, the CDR3 is TGTGCCAGTAGCGCCCTCGGGGATACGCAGTATTTT. It codes for CASSALGDTQYF.

The chain links TRBV19 to TRBJ1-3, with a tentative D call TRBD1 (5 bases). V was shortened by 7 bases and J by 0 bases, with 16 bases between the two germline ends. CDR1 LNHDA and CDR2 SQIVND come from the germline V gene (reference sequence). The CDR3 consists of 16 residues. Here the CDR3 reads CASTMGRRGSGNTIYF. The CDR3 DNA reads as TGTGCCAGTACTATGGGACGGCGGGGCTCTGGAAACACCATATATTTT.

The chain has TRBV19 and TRBJ1-5, with TRBD1 identical over 10 bases. J lost 6 bases, V lost 1 base, and 3 bases had no gene match. CDR1 LNHDA and CDR2 SQIVND come from the germline V gene (reference sequence). This CDR3 has 15 residues. The CDR3 spells CASSIVGTGVQPQHF. The DNA of the CDR3 is TGTGCCAGTAGTATAGTGGGGACAGGGGTTCAGCCCCAGCATTTT.

This clone was counted a single time. V and J are TRBV7-6 and TRBJ2-2; 9 nucleotides align to TRBD1. The germline V gene has CDR1 SGHVS and CDR2 FNYEAQ. This CDR3 region has 17 residues. Trimming cost V 4 bases and J 4 bases; bases outside gene matches: 10. CDR3: CASSSAGQGRATGELFF. In DNA form, the CDR3 reads TGTGCCAGCAGCTCAGCCGGACAGGGGCGAGCCACCGGGGAGCTGTTTTTT.

This chain links TRBV4-2 with TRBJ1-5; D call uncertain. V lost 1 base and J 2 bases, leaving 12 bases between the germline ends. Germline values: CDR1 LGHNA, CDR2 YNFKEQ. The CDR3 extends over 16 amino acids. CDR3 sequence: CASSQVGSGGNQPQHF. Here the CDR3 DNA reads TGTGCCAGCAGCCAAGTTGGATCAGGTGGCAATCAGCCCCAGCATTTT.

The genes are TRBV15 and TRBJ2-3; D gene unclear. The CDR3 sequence is 15 residues long. The germline V gene encodes CDR1 LNHNV and CDR2 YYDKDF (reference sequence). Trimming shortened V by 0 bases and J by 6 bases, and 13 bases separated the two germline ends. The CDR3 bases are TGTGCCACCAGCAGAGATGTCGGCGATATCGATACGCAGTATTTT. Residues: CATSRDVGDIDTQYF.

CDR3 DNA sequence: TGCGCCAGCAGCCCCGGGAGGGCAACCAATCAGCCCCAGCATTTT. Translating gives CASSPGRATNQPQHF. The chain combines TRBV5-1 with TRBJ1-5, with unresolved D. The V end was cut by 4 bases, the J end by 3 bases, with 14 bases between. Germline V gives CDR1 SGHRS, CDR2 YFSETQ. The CDR3 has 15 amino acids. The variable domain in full, with the rest retrieved from reference TRBV5-1 and TRBJ1-5, is KAGVTQTPRYLIKTRGQQVTLSCSPISGHRSVSWYQQTPGQGLQFLFEYFSETQRNKGNFPGRFSGRQFSNSRSEMNVSTLELGDSALYLCASSPGRATNQPQHFGDGTRLSIL.

This clone was seen a single time. The V gene is TRBV5-6, the J gene TRBJ1-3; weak D call: TRBD1 (6 bases). Trimming shortened V by 1 base and J by 4 bases, and 12 bases separated the two germline ends. Per germline, CDR1 SGHDT and CDR2 YYEEEE. The CDR3 is made up of 15 amino acids. The CDR3 DNA reads TGTGCCAGCAGCTTGTGGGGGGCGCCAGGAAACACCATATATTTT. Protein product: CASSLWGAPGNTIYF.

The chain joins TRBV7-2 to TRBJ2-7, with D perhaps matching TRBD1 (5 bases). Germline CDR1 is SGHTA and CDR2 is FQGNSA. There are 11 residues in the CDR3. V was cut by 3 bases and J by 5 bases, with 5 bases left in between. The CDR3 here is CASSLDNEQYF. Here the CDR3 DNA reads TGTGCCAGCAGCTTGGACAACGAGCAGTACTTC.

The chain carries TRBV4-2 and TRBJ1-1, with D unresolved. The germline V gene has CDR1 LGHNA and CDR2 YNFKEQ. The CDR3 spans 14 residues. Trimming stripped 3 bases from V and 4 bases from J, with 12 bases between. CDR3 residues: CASSHPQVTTEAFF. In DNA form, the CDR3 reads TGTGCCAGCAGCCATCCTCAGGTTACCACTGAAGCTTTCTTT.

The chain employs TRBV5-4 and TRBJ2-7, with 9 bases matching TRBD1. The CDR3 is 15 amino acids. Germline V gene sequence: CDR1 SGHNT, CDR2 YYREEE (reference sequence). After removal of 7 bases from V and 7 bases from J, the junction contained 15 bases not matched to a gene. CDR3 region: CASGSSGQGRGEQYF. The CDR3 region has the DNA TGTGCCAGCGGGTCCTCGGGACAGGGAAGGGGGGAGCAGTACTTC.

The V gene is TRBV2, the J gene TRBJ1-6; possibly TRBD1 for D (6 bases). The germline V and J ends were trimmed by 8 bases and 0 bases, with 26 bases remaining between them. CDR3 length equals 20 residues. Looked up from germline, CDR1 is SNHLY and CDR2 is FYNNEI. This CDR3 reads CASLRPQVTGPSSYNSPLHF. The CDR3 DNA follows: TGTGCCAGCCTGCGTCCTCAAGTGACAGGCCCTAGCTCCTATAATTCACCCCTCCACTTT.